This T cell receptor (beta chain) was sequenced for a study of shared clonotypes between healthy human individuals. Overall study context: Aged 18 to 49, the donors were two women and a few men.

Profiling relied on immunoSEQ multiplex PCR, and the TCRdb table lists in-frame clones only, not all of them. Among roughly 2 million clones listed, about 94% were seen once. This TCR was recovered from a man aged 18 to 29 in good health. The sample was naive CD4+ T cells sorted from blood. As to subset: CD45RA+ positively selected.

CDR3 protein: CAWGRDREWSLKPEAFF. The CDR3 bases are TGTGCCTGGGGCCGGGACAGGGAATGGAGCCTGAAACCTGAAGCTTTCTTT. The chain uses TRBV30 and TRBJ1-1; TRBD1 matches 9 bases. The CDR3 is 17 amino acids. The germline CDR1 and CDR2 sequences are GTSNPN and SVGIG (reference sequence). V trimming: 5 bases; J trimming: 6 bases; junction bases outside the gene matches: 19.